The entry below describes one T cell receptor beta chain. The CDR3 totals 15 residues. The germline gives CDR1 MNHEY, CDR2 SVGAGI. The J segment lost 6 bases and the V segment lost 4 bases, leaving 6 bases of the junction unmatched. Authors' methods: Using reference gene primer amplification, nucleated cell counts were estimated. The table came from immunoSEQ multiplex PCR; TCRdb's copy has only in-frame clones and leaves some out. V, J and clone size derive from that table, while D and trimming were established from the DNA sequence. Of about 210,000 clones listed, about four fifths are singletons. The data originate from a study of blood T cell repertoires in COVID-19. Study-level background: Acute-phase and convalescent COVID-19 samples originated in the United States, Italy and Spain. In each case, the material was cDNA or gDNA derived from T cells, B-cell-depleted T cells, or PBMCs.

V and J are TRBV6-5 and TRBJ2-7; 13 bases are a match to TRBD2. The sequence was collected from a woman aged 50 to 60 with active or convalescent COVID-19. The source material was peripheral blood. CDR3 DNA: TGTGCCAGCAGTTTTTGGACTAGCGGGAGTGTCGAGCAGTACTTC. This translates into CASSFWTSGSVEQYF.